Listed below are T cell receptor beta chains from one sample, sequenced in a study of shared clonotypes between healthy human individuals. Sequencing was performed with immunoSEQ multiplex PCR; in TCRdb, only in-frame clones are kept and a portion is missing. The sample holds some 1,900,000 clones; 85% to 95% are singletons and the top ten take roughly 1%. The source material was naive CD8+ T cells sorted from blood. Receptor source: a young man in good health. CDR3s include the opening cysteine and the closing phenylalanine or tryptophan.

j_call | v_call | cdr3_aa
TRBJ2-2 | TRBV7-9 | CASSSSGVGGELFF
TRBJ2-7 | TRBV9 | CASSALGTSGGEQYF
TRBJ2-1 | TRBV5-1 | CASSLGLLGLAEGGPYNEQFF
TRBJ2-5 | TRBV28 | CASSLNWVQGYQETQYF
TRBJ1-1 | TRBV4-3 | CASNQRTGLPEAFF
TRBJ2-7 | TRBV18 | CASSQQGGEQYF
TRBJ2-7 | TRBV2 | CASTRRDNYEQYF
TRBJ2-3 | TRBV28 | CASSPPSGGRPSTDTQYF
TRBJ2-5 | TRBV5-6 | CASSLGSGLGNEYF
TRBJ1-1 | TRBV5-6 | CASSLGFRGTEAFF
TRBJ1-3 | TRBV6-1 | CASTWVGLSGNTIYF
TRBJ2-2 | TRBV27 | CASSFQRGHTGELFF
TRBJ2-7 | TRBV28 | CAILLTSGGREQYF
TRBJ2-2 | TRBV7-7 | CASSPQAVLGTGELFF
TRBJ1-6 | TRBV7-9 | CASSSPGFSPLHF
TRBJ1-5 | TRBV2 | CASSEATTREPQHF
TRBJ1-2 | TRBV2 | CASSEAEGDRDGYTF
TRBJ2-7 | TRBV29-1 | CSVEGRATRGYEQYF
TRBJ2-1 | TRBV27 | CASSIEGGESHEQFF
TRBJ1-6 | TRBV6-6 | CASSYFTGERGSPLHF
TRBJ2-1 | TRBV4-1 | CASSQDLGTGGRVYNEQFF
TRBJ2-1 | TRBV7-8 | CASSLDQRPAYNEQFF
TRBJ2-2 | TRBV10-3 | CAIGKWTGGTGELFF
TRBJ2-1 | TRBV5-6 | CASSLTGLAGALYNEQFF
TRBJ1-6 | TRBV7-2 | CACSSQYNSPLHF
TRBJ1-1 | TRBV9 | CASSVEGEMGPGEAFF
TRBJ2-6 | TRBV5-4 | CASSLVTDSNVLTF
TRBJ2-5 | TRBV9 | CASSETSGVETQYF
TRBJ1-5 | TRBV5-4 | CASSGTPRAKTYSNQPQHF
TRBJ1-6 | TRBV4-1 | CASSLLDRSDSPLHF
TRBJ2-3 | TRBV9 | CASSVGGQDTQYF
TRBJ2-7 | TRBV21-1 | CASSSRTSGPYEQYF
TRBJ2-1 | TRBV5-6 | CASSAAGGSEQFF
TRBJ1-1 | TRBV9 | CASSTTPHNTEAFF
TRBJ2-7 | TRBV28 | CASSFSNSEYEQYF
TRBJ2-6 | TRBV4-1 | CASSQAPAGANVLTF
TRBJ2-2 | TRBV11-2 | CASSLGPTGGHNTGELFF
TRBJ2-1 | TRBV7-9 | CASSHPDRGYYNEQFF
TRBJ2-7 | TRBV14 | CASSQGGEQYF
TRBJ2-5 | TRBV7-9 | CASGEVGEETQYF
TRBJ1-3 | TRBV5-6 | CASSLVDSGNTIYF
TRBJ2-7 | TRBV5-4 | CASSQPGRDEQYF
TRBJ1-1 | TRBV5-6 | CASSLAGQGWYTEAFF
TRBJ2-7 | TRBV29-1 | CSVQTTAAYEQYF
TRBJ2-3 | TRBV6-6 | CASSYPTRGTDTQYF
TRBJ2-7 | TRBV13 | CASSGPGQEGLAAINYEQYF
TRBJ1-2 | TRBV5-4 | CASSLAPASNYGYTF
TRBJ2-7 | TRBV10-3 | CAISRPLGQGVAHEQYF
TRBJ2-5 | TRBV6-5 | CASSPYRTSQETQYF
TRBJ2-3 | TRBV9 | CASSPSGGGGTDTQYF
TRBJ2-5 | TRBV7-9 | CASTWDESQETQYF
TRBJ2-2 | TRBV4-1 | CASSPSNTGELFF
TRBJ2-7 | TRBV9 | CASSVGASGSYEQYF
TRBJ2-3 | TRBV27 | CASSFSGGASDTQYF